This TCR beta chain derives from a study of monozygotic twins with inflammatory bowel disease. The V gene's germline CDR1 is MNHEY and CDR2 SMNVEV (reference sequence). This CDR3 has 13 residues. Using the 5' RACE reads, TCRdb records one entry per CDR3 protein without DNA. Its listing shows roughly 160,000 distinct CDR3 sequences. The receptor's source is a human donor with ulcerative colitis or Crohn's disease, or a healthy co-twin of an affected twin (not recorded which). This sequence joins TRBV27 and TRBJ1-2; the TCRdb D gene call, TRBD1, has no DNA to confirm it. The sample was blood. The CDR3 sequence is CASSESGTEDYTF.